This T cell receptor beta chain originates from a study of cytomegalovirus exposure and HLA in healthy donors. This CDR3 contains 14 residues. CDR1 is GTSNPN, CDR2 SVGIG, per germline (reference sequence). Trimming took off 6 bases at V and 8 bases at J, with 22 bases between the two ends. The primer mix had 60 Vbeta and 13 Jbeta primers. Method: immunoSEQ multiplex PCR; TCRdb's copy keeps in-frame clones and lacks some. The data show 200,000 to 250,000 clones, with 82% seen just once and approximately 5.3% held by the top ten. Sequenced material: PBMCs. J is TRBJ1-2 and V is TRBV30, with a tentative D call TRBD1 (5 bases). This TCR was sampled from a woman aged 40 to 50 in good health and CMV-seropositive. CDR3 protein: CACPWGRAGRGYTF. The CDR3 DNA sequence: TGTGCCTGCCCCTGGGGCAGGGCAGGACGAGGCTACACCTTC. The entire variable domain, with the rest obtained from reference TRBV30 and TRBJ1-2, is as follows: SQTIHQWPATLVQPVGSPLSLECTVEGTSNPNLYWYRQAAGRGLQLLFYSVGIGQISSEVPQNLSASRPQDRQFILSSKKLLLSDSGFYLCACPWGRAGRGYTFGSGTRLTVV.